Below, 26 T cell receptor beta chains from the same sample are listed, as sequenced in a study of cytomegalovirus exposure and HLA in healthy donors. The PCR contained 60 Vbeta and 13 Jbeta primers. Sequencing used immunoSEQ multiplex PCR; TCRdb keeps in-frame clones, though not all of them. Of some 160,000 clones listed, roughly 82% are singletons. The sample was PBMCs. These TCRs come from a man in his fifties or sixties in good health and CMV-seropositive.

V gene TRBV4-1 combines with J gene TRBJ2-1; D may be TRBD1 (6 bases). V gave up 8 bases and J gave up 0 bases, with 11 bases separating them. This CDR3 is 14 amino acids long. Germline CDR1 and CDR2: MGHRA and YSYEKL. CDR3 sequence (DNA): TGCGCCAGCCGATGGACAGTCTCCTACAATGAGCAGTTCTTC. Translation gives CASRWTVSYNEQFF.

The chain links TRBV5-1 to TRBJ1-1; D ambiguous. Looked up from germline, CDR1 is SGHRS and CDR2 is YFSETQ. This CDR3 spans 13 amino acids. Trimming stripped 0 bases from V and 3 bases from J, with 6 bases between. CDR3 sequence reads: CASSLDGDTEAFF. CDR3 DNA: TGCGCCAGCAGCTTGGACGGTGACACTGAAGCTTTCTTT.

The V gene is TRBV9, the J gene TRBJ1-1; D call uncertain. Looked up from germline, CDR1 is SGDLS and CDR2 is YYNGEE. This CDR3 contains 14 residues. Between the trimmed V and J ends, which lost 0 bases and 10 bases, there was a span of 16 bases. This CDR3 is CASSVVEQQIGAFF. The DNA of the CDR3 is TGTGCCAGCAGCGTAGTTGAACAGCAGATTGGAGCTTTCTTT.

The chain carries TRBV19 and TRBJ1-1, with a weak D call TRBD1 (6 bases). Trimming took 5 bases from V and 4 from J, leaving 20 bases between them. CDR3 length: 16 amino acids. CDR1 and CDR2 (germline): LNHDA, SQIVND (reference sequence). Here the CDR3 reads CASSPGGGLGITEAFF. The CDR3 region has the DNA TGTGCCAGTAGTCCGGGAGGGGGGCTAGGTATCACTGAAGCTTTCTTT.

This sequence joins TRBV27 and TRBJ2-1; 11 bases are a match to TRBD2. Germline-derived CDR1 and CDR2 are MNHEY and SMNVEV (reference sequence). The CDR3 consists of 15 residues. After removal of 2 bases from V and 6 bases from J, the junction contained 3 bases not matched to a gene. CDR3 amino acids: CASSLIAGGGNEQFF. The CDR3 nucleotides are TGTGCCAGCAGTTTAATAGCGGGGGGGGGCAATGAGCAGTTCTTC.

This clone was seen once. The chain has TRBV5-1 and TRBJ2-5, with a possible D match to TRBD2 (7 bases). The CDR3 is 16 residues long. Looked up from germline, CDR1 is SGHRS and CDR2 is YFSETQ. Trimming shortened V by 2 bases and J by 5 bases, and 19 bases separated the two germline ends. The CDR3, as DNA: TGCGCCAGCAGCTTAGGAACTACGGGGGGCGGGGAGACCCAGTACTTC. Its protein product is CASSLGTTGGGETQYF.

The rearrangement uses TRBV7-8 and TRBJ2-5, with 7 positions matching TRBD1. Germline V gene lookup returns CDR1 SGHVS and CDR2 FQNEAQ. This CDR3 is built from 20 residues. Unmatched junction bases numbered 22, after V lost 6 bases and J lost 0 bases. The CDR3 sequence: CASRDLIAEKRGLYQETQYF. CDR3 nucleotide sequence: TGTGCCAGCAGGGACCTCATTGCGGAGAAAAGGGGGCTTTACCAAGAGACCCAGTACTTC.

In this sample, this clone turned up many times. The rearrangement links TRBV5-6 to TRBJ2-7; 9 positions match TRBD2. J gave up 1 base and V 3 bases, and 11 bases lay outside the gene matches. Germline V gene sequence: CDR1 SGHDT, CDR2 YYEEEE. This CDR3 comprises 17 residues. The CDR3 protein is CASSSGPSGVPSYEQYF. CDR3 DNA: TGTGCCAGCAGCTCGGGACCTAGCGGGGTGCCATCCTACGAGCAGTACTTC.

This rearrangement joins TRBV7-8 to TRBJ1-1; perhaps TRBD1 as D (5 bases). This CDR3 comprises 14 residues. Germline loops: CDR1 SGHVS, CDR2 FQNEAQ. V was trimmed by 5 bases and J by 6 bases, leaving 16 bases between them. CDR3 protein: CASSVGSRGAEAFF. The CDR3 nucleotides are TGTGCCAGCAGCGTGGGATCAAGGGGCGCTGAAGCTTTCTTT. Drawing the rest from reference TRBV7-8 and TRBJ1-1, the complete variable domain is GAGVSQSPRYKVAKRGQDVALRCDPISGHVSLFWYQQALGQGPEFLTYFQNEAQLDKSGLPSDRFFAERPEGSVSTLKIQRTQQEDSAVYLCASSVGSRGAEAFFGQGTRLTVV.

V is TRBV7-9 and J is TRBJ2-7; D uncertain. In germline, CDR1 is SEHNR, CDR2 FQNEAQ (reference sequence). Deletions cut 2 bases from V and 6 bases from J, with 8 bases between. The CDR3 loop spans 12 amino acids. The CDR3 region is CASSLLRGEQYV. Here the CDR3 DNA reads TGTGCCAGCAGCTTATTGAGAGGCGAGCAGTACGTC.

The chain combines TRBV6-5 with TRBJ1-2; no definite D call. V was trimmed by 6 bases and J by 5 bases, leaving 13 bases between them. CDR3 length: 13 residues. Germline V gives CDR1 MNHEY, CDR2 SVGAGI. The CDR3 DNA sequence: TGTGCCAGCAGCTCCCCCAAGGAGTATGGCTACACCTTC. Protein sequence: CASSSPKEYGYTF.

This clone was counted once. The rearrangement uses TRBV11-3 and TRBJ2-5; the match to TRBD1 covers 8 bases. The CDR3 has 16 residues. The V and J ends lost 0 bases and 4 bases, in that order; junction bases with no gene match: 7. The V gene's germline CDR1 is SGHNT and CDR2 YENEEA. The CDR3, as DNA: TGTGCCAGCAGCTTAGATCCAGGGACAGGACTAGAGACCCAGTACTTC. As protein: CASSLDPGTGLETQYF.

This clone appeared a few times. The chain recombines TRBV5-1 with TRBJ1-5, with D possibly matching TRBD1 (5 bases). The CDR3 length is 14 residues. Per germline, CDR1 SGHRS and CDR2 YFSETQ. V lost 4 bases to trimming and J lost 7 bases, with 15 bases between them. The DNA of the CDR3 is TGCGCCAGCAGCCAAGACAGTGGTAGCCAGCCCCAGCATTTT. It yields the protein CASSQDSGSQPQHF.

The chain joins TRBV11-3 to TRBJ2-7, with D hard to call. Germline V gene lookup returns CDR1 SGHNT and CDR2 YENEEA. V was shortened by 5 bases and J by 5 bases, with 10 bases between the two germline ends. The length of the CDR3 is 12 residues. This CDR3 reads CASSRVRHEQYF. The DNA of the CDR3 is TGTGCCAGCAGCCGTGTCAGGCACGAGCAGTACTTC.

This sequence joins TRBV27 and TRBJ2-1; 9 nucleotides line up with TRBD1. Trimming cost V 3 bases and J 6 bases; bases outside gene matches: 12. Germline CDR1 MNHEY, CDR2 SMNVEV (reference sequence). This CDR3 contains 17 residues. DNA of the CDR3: TGTGCCAGCAGTTTGACAGGGGGGCTCCACCCAGGCAATGAGCAGTTCTTC. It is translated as CASSLTGGLHPGNEQFF.

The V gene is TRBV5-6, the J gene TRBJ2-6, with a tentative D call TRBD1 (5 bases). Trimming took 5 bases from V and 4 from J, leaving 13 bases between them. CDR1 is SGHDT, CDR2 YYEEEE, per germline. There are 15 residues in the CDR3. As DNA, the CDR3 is TGTGCCAGCAGGCGAGCCAGGGTGGGGGCCAACGTCCTGACTTTC. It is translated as CASRRARVGANVLTF.

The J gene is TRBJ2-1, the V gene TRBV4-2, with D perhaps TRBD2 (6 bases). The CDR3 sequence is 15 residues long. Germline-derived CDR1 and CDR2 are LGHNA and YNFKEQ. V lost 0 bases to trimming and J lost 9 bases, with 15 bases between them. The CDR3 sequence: CASSQDPTSLGEQFF. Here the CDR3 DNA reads TGTGCCAGCAGCCAAGACCCCACTAGCCTCGGTGAGCAGTTCTTC.

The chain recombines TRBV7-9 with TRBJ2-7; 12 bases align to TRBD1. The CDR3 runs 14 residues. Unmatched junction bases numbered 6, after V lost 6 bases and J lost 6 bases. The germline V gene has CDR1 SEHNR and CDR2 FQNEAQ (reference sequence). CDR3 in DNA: TGTGCCAGCAGGTCCGGGACAGGGGGCAGCGAGCAGTACTTC. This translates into CASRSGTGGSEQYF.

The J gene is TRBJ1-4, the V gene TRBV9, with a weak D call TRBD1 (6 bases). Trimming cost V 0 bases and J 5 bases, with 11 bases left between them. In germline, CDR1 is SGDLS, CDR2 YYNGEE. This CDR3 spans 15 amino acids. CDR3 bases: TGTGCCAGCAGCGTAGCTGGGACACAGAATGAAAAACTGTTTTTT. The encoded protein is CASSVAGTQNEKLFF.

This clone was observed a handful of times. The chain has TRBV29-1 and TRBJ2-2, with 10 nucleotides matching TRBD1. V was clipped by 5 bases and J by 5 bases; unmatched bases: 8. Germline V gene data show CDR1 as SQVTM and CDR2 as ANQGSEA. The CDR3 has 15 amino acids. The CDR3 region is CSVKQPGQGTGELFF. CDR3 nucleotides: TGCAGCGTTAAACAACCGGGACAGGGGACCGGGGAGCTGTTTTTT.

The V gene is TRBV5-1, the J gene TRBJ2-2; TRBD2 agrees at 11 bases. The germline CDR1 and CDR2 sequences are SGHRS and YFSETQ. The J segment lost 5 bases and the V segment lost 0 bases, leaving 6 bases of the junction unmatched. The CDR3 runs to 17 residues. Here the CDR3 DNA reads TGCGCCAGCAGCTTGGCAGGGACTAGCGGAGGGACCGGGGAGCTGTTTTTT. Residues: CASSLAGTSGGTGELFF.

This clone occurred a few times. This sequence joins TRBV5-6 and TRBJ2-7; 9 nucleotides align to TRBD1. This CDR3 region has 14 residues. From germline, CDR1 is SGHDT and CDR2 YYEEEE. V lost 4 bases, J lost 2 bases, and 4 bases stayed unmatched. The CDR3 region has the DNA TGTGCCAGCAGCCCCCGGACAGGGGCCTACGAGCAGTACTTC. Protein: CASSPRTGAYEQYF. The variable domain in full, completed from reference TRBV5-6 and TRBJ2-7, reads DAGVTQSPTHLIKTRGQQVTLRCSPKSGHDTVSWYQQALGQGPQFIFQYYEEEERQRGNFPDRFSGHQFPNYSSELNVNALLLGDSALYLCASSPRTGAYEQYFGPGTRLTVT.

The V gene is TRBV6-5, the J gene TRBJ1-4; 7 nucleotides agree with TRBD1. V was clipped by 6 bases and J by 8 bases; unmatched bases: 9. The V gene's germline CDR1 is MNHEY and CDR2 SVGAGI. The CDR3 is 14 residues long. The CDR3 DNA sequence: TGTGCCAGCAGACCCGACAGGGCCGACGAAAAACTGTTTTTT. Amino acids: CASRPDRADEKLFF.

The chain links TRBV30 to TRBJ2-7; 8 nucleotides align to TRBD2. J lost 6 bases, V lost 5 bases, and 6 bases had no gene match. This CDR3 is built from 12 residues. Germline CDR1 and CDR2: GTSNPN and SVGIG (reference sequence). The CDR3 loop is CAWVRLAPEQYV. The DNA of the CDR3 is TGTGCCTGGGTCCGACTAGCGCCCGAGCAGTACGTC.

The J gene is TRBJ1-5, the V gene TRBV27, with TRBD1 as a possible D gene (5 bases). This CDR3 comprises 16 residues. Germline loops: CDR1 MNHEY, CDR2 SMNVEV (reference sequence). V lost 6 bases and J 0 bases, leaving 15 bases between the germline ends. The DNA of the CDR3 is TGTGCCAGCAGCCCTAGACAGCCTTATAGCAATCAGCCCCAGCATTTT. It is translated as CASSPRQPYSNQPQHF.

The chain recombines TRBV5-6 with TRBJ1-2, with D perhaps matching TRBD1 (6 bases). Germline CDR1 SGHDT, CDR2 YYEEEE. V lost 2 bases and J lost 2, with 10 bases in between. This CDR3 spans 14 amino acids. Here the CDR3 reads CASSFGTTNYGYTF. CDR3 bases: TGTGCCAGCAGCTTCGGGACAACCAACTATGGCTACACCTTC.